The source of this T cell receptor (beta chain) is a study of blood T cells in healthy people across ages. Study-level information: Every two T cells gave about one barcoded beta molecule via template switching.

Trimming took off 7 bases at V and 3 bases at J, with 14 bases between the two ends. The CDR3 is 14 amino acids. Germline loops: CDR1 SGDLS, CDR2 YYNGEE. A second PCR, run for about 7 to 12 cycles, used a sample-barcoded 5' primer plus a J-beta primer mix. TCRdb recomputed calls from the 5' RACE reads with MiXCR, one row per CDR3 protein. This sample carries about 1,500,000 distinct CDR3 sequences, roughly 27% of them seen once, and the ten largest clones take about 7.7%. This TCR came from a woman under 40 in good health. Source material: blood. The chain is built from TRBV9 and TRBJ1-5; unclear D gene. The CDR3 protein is CASGIGLPNQPQHF. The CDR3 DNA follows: TGTGCCAGCGGGATAGGTCTTCCCAATCAGCCCCAGCATTTT.